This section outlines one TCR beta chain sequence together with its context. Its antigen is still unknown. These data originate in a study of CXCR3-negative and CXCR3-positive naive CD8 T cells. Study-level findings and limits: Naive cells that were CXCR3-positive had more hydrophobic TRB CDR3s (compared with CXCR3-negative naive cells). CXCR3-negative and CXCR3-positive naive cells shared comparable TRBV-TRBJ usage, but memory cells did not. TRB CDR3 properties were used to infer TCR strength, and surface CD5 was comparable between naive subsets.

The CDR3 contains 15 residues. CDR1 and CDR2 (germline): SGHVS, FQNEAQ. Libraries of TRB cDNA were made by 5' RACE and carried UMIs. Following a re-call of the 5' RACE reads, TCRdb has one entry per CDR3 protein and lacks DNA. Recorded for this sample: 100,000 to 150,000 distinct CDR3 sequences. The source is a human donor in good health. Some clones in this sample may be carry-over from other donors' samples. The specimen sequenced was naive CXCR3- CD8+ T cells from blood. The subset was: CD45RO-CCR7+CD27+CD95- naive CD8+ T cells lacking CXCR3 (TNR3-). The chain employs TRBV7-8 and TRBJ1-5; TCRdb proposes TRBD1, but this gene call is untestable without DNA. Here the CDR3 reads CASSLRGQGVQPQHF.